This T cell receptor beta chain was documented in a study of monozygotic twins with cystic fibrosis. Study-level background: With approximately 15 PCR cycles, barcoded libraries came from roughly 2.9 micrograms of fragmented DNA. The study's findings and limits: J usage was most co-twin-similar in 8 of 16 pairs, V in 13. Low clonality (median roughly 0.0087) suggested a mostly naive repertoire. Monozygotic CF twin pairs shared significantly more nucleotide-identical clonotypes than unrelated CF individuals did.

Germline V lookup: CDR1 SNHLY, CDR2 FYNNEI. Trimming stripped 10 bases from V and 1 base from J, with 11 bases between. CDR3 size: 13 residues. Libraries were prepared by immunoSEQ multiplex PCR; TCRdb keeps only in-frame clonotypes and omits some of them. Of fewer than 30,000 clones in the sample, 95% to 98% were seen once. With respect to this clone: What it binds is unknown.

The specimen sequenced was blood. V is TRBV2 and J is TRBJ2-1, with a possible D match to TRBD2 (5 bases). The clonotype comes from a girl aged 2-10 years with cystic fibrosis. The CDR3: CATAGGSYNEQFF. CDR3 sequence (DNA): TGTGCCACCGCGGGTGGATCCTACAATGAGCAGTTCTTC.